This T cell receptor (beta chain) stems from a study of technical replicates of blood from four donors. Using immunoSEQ multiplex PCR, the repertoire was profiled, and TCRdb retains in-frame clones only, with some absent. Of 55,000 to 75,000 clones listed, about 90% are singletons. The CDR3 spans 17 residues. Germline V CDR1 and CDR2: LGHNA, YSLEER. J lost 4 bases, V lost 0 bases, and 9 bases had no gene match. The receptor comes from a human donor in good health. Some clones in this sample may be carry-over from other donors' samples. The V and J genes are TRBV4-3 and TRBJ1-1, with TRBD1 matching over 9 bases. What was sequenced was PBMCs. The CDR3 nucleotides read TGCGCCAGCAGCCAAGATACAGGGGGCGGGGGGCGCACTGAAGCTTTCTTT. Its translation: CASSQDTGGGGRTEAFF.